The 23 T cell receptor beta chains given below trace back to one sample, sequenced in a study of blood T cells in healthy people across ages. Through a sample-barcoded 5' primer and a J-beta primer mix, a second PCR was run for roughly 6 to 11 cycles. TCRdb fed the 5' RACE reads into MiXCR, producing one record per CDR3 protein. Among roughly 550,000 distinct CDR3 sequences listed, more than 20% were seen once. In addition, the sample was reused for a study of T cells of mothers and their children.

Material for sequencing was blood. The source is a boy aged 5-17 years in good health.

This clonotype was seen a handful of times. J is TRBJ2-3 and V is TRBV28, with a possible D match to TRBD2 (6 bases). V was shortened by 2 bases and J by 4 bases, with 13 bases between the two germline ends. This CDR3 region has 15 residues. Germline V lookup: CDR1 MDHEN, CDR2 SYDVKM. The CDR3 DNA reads TGTGCCAGCAGTTTAGGCCGGGGGTCAGCAGATACGCAGTATTTT. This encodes CASSLGRGSADTQYF.

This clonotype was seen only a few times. The CDR3 bases are TGTGCCAGCAGCTTAGATCTCGAGGCCTCCCTTCGGGAGCAGTACTTC. Amino acid sequence: CASSLDLEASLREQYF. The V gene is TRBV11-2, the J gene TRBJ2-1; D gene unclear. The J call may be faulty, since TRBJ2-7 better matches the DNA end. The CDR3 is made up of 16 amino acids. The germline gives CDR1 SGHAT, CDR2 FQNNGV.

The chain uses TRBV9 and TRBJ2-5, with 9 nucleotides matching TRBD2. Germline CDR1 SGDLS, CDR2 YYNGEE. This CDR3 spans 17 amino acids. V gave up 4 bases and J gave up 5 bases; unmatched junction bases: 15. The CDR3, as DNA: TGTGCCAGCAGCCCTCGACTAGCGGCCCCGGGAGGGGAGACCCAGTACTTC. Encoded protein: CASSPRLAAPGGETQYF.

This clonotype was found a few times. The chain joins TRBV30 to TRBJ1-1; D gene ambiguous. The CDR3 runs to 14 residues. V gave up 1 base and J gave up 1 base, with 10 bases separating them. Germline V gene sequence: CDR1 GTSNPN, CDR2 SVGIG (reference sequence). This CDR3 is CAWSGGFRNTEAFF. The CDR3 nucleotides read TGTGCCTGGAGTGGAGGTTTTAGGAACACTGAAGCTTTCTTT.

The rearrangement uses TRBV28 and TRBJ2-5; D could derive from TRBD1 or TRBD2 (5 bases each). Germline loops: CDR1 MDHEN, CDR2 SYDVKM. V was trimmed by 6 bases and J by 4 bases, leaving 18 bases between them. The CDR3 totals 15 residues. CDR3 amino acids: CASRTPTEGLETQYF. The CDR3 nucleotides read TGTGCCAGCAGAACCCCCACAGAGGGGCTAGAGACCCAGTACTTC.

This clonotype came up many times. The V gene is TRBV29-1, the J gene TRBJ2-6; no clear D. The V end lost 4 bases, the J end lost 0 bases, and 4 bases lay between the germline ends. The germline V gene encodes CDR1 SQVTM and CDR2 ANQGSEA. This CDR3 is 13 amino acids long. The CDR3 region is CSVALSGANVLTF. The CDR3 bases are TGCAGCGTTGCCCTCTCTGGGGCCAACGTCCTGACTTTC.

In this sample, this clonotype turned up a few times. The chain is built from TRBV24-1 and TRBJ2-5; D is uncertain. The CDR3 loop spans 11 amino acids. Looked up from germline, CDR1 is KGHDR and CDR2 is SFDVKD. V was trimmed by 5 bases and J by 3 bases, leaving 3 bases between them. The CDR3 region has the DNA TGTGCCACCAGTGGGAAAGAGACCCAGTACTTC. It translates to CATSGKETQYF.

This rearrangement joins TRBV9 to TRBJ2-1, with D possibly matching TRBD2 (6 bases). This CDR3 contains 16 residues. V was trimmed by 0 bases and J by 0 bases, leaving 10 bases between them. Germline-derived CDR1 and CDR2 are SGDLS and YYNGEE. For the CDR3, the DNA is TGTGCCAGCAGCGTAGGCGGGGCGAGCTCCTACAATGAGCAGTTCTTC. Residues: CASSVGGASSYNEQFF.

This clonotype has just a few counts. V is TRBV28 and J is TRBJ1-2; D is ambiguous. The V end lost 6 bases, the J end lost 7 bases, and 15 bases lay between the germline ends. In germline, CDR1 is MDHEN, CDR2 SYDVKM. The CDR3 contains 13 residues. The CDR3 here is CASRRGSGFGYTF. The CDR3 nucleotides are TGTGCCAGCAGGAGAGGGTCGGGATTTGGCTACACCTTC.

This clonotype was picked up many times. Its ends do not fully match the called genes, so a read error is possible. In DNA form, the CDR3 reads TGCGCCAGCAGCTTGGGACAGGGCACTGAAGCTTTCTTT. This codes for CASSLGQGTEAFF. The chain carries TRBV7-9 and TRBJ1-1; 9 bases fit TRBD1. The germline V gene encodes CDR1 SEHNR and CDR2 FQNEAQ (reference sequence). The CDR3 runs 13 residues.

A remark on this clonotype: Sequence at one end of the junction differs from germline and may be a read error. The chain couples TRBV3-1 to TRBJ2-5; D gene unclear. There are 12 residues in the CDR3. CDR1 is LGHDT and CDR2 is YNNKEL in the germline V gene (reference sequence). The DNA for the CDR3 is TGTGTCAGCAGCCAAGGGCAAGGGACCCAGTACTTC. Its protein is CVSSQGQGTQYF.

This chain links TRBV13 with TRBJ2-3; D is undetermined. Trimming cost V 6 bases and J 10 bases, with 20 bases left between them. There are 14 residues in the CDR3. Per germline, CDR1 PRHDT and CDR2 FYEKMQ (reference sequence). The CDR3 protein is CASRIWLKARAQYF. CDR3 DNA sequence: TGTGCCAGCAGAATATGGCTCAAAGCGCGAGCGCAGTATTTT. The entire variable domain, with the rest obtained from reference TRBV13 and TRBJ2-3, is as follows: AAGVIQSPRHLIKEKRETATLKCYPIPRHDTVYWYQQGPGQDPQFLISFYEKMQSDKGSIPDRFSAQQFSDYHSELNMSSLELGDSALYFCASRIWLKARAQYFGPGTRLTVL.

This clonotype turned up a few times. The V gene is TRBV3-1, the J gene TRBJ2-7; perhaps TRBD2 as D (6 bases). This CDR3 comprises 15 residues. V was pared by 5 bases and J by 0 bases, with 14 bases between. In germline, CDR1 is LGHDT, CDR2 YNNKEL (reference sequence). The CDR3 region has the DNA TGTGCCAGCAGCGCCGCAGCGGGTAGCTCCTACGAGCAGTACTTC. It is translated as CASSAAAGSSYEQYF.

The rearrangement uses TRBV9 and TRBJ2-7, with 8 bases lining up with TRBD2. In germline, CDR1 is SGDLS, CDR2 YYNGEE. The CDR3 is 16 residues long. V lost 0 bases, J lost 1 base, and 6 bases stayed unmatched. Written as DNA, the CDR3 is TGTGCCAGCAGCGTAGAGGGTAGCGGGACTTCCTACGAGCAGTACTTC. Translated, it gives CASSVEGSGTSYEQYF.

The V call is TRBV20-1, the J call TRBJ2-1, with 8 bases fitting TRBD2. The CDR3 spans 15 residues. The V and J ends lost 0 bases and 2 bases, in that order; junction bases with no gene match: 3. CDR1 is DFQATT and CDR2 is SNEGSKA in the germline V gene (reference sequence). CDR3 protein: CSARDPGGAYNEQFF. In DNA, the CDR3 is TGCAGTGCTAGAGATCCCGGGGGGGCCTACAATGAGCAGTTCTTC.

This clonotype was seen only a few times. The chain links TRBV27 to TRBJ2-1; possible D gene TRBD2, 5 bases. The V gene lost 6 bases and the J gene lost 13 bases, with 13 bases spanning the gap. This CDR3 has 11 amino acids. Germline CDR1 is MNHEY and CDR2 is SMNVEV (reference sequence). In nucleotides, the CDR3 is TGTGCCAGCAGCATGGGGAGACTTCAGTTCTTC. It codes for CASSMGRLQFF.

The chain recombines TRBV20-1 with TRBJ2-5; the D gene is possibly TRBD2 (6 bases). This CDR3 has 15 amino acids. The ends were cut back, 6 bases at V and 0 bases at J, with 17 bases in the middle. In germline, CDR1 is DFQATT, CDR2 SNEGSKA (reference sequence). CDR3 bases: TGCAGTGCGTACCCTCGGAGGGGCTACCAAGAGACCCAGTACTTC. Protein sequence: CSAYPRRGYQETQYF.

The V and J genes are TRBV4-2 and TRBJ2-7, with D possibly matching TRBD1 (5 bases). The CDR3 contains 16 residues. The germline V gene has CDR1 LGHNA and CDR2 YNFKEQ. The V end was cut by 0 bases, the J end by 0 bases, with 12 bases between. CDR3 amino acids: CASSQDTGYLSYEQYF. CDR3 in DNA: TGTGCCAGCAGCCAAGATACAGGCTACCTCTCCTACGAGCAGTACTTC.

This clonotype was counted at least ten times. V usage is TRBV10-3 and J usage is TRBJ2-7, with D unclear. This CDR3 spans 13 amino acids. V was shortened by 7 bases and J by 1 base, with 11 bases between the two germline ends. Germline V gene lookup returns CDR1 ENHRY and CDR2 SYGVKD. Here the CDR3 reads CAITPDGSYEQYF. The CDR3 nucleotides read TGTGCCATCACCCCGGACGGATCCTACGAGCAGTACTTC.

The CDR3 region is CSARTGYEQYF. The CDR3 DNA follows: TGCAGTGCTAGGACAGGCTACGAGCAGTACTTC. The genes are TRBV20-1 and TRBJ2-7; perhaps TRBD1 as D (6 bases). The CDR3 runs to 11 residues. The V gene lost 3 bases and the J gene lost 3 bases, with 6 bases spanning the gap. Germline CDR1 DFQATT, CDR2 SNEGSKA (reference sequence).

The CDR3 bases are TGTGCCACCAGCCCCGGGCCTCCCTACGAGCAGTACTTC. Protein: CATSPGPPYEQYF. This chain joins TRBV15 and TRBJ2-7; D not resolved. The V gene lost 5 bases and the J gene lost 2 bases, with 10 bases spanning the gap. The CDR3 loop spans 13 amino acids. Germline CDR1 LNHNV, CDR2 YYDKDF (reference sequence).

CDR3 residues: CAGGTSGYNEQFF. CDR3 DNA: TGTGCCGGAGGGACTAGCGGATACAATGAGCAGTTCTTC. The chain combines TRBV30 with TRBJ2-1, with 11 positions matching TRBD2. The CDR3 totals 13 residues. Trimming cost V 8 bases and J 4 bases; bases outside gene matches: 4. In germline, CDR1 is GTSNPN, CDR2 SVGIG (reference sequence).

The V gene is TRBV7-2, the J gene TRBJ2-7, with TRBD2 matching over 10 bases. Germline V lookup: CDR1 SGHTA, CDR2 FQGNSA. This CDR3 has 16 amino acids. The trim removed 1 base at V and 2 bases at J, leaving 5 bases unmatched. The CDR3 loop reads CASSLGPGLATYEQYF. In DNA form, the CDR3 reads TGTGCCAGCAGCTTAGGACCGGGACTAGCGACCTACGAGCAGTACTTC.